The clone carrying this T cell receptor beta chain was picked up one time. The CDR3 totals 15 residues. Trimming shortened V by 1 base and J by 1 base, and 7 bases separated the two germline ends. Germline CDR1 MGHDK, CDR2 SYGVNS. Stated time point: after neoadjuvant nivolumab, at surgical resection. These newly diagnosed stage II-IVA oral cavity squamous cell carcinoma patients had no prior systemic or radiation treatment. This specimen belongs to a study of neoadjuvant anti-PD-1 for oral cavity cancer. Study details: Before surgery, most patients got three to four biweekly 3 mg/kg nivolumab doses. Non-progressing patients received a fourth nivolumab dose near day 43, then surgery on days 50-56.

Sequencing used immunoSEQ multiplex PCR; TCRdb keeps in-frame clones, though not all of them. The table shows approximately 30,000 clones, with about 80% occurring only once. The chain joins TRBV25-1 to TRBJ1-4; D is ambiguous. The receptor's source is a person between 40 and 85 years old with oral cavity squamous cell carcinoma. The source was PBMCs, collected after nivolumab (anti-PD-1) treatment. The CDR3 DNA sequence: TGTGCCAGCAGTGAATGGACTGAAACTAATGAAAAACTGTTTTTT. The encoded protein is CASSEWTETNEKLFF.